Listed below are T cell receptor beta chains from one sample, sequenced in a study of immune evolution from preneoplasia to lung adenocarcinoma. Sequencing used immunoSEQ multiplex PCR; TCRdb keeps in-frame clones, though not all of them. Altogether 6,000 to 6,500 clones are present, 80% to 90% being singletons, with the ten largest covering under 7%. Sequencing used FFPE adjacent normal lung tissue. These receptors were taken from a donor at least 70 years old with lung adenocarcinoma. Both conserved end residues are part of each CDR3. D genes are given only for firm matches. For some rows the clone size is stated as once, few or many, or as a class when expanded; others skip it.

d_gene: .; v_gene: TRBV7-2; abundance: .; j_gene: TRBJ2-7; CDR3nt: TGTGCCAGCAGCTCCAGGGGAGAGCAGTACTTC; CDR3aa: CASSSRGEQYF
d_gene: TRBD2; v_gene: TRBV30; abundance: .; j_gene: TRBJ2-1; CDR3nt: TGTGCCTGGAAGAGCGGGGGAAACAATGAGCAGTTCTTC; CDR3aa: CAWKSGGNNEQFF
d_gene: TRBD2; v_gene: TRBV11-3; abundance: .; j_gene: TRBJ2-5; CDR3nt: TGTGCCAGCAGCCCTAGGACTAGTGGGACGAGAGAGACCCAGTACTTC; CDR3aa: CASSPRTSGTRETQYF
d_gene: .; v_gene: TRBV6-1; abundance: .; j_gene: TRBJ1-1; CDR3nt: TGTGCCAGCAGTGAAAGACCAAACACTGAAGCTTTCTTT; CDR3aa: CASSERPNTEAFF
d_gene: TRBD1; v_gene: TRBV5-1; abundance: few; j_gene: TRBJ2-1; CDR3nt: TGCGCCAGCAGCTCTATGCAGGGGGTCTACAATGAGCAGTTCTTC; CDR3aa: CASSSMQGVYNEQFF
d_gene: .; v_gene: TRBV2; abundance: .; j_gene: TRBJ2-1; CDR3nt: TGTGCCAGCAGCACGGAGGATGAGCAGTTCTTC; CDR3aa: CASSTEDEQFF
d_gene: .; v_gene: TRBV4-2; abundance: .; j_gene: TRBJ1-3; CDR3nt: TGTGCCAGCAGCCAGACGCCGGACCTGGCGGGAAACACCATATATTTT; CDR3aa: CASSQTPDLAGNTIYF
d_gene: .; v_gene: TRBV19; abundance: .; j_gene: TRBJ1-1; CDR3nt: TGTGCCAGTAGTAGCCAGGCGGGGACTGAAGCTTTCTTT; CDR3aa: CASSSQAGTEAFF
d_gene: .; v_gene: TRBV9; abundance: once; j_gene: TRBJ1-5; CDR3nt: TGTGCCAGCAGCGTAGGGACAGAAAATCAGCCCCAGCATTTT; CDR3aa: CASSVGTENQPQHF
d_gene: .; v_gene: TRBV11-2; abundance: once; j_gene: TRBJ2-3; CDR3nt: TGTGCCAGCAGCTTGATGGCAGGCAGATCCACAGATACGCAGTATTTT; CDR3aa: CASSLMAGRSTDTQYF
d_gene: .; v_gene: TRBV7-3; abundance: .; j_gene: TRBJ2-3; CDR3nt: TGTGCCAGCGCGGCCTTCAGCACAGATACGCAGTATTTT; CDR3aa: CASAAFSTDTQYF
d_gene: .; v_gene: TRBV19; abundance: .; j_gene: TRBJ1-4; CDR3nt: TGTGCCAGTAGTATTCGCGGAGGGGTAGGGTTGGGTTATGAAAAACTGTTTTTT; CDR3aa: CASSIRGGVGLGYEKLFF
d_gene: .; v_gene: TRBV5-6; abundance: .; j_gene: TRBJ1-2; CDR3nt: TGTGCCAGCAGCTTGCGGGGAATAGGATATGGCTACACCTTC; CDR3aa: CASSLRGIGYGYTF
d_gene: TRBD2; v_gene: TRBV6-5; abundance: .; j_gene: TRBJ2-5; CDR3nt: TGTGCCAGCAGTTACGCTAGCGGGCAAGGGGAGACCCAGTACTTC; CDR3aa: CASSYASGQGETQYF
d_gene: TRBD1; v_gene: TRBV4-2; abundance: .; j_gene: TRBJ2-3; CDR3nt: TGTGCCAGCAGCCAAGAATCAGGCCAGGGGGCTTCAGATACGCAGTATTTT; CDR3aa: CASSQESGQGASDTQYF